These 20 T cell receptor beta chains were sequenced from one sample in a study of blood T cell repertoires in COVID-19. Data came from immunoSEQ multiplex PCR; TCRdb stores just in-frame clones and leaves some out. The sample has about 68,000 clones, about 92% seen once. The sample was peripheral blood. The receptors originated from a man aged 50 to 60 with COVID-19, enrolled during active disease.

The chain carries TRBV27 and TRBJ1-2; 10 nucleotides agree with TRBD1. Germline V gene data show CDR1 as MNHEY and CDR2 as SMNVEV (reference sequence). V was pared by 6 bases and J by 7 bases, with 8 bases of the junction left unmatched. The CDR3 runs to 14 residues. The CDR3, as DNA: TGTGCCAGCAGCTGGACAGGGGGGCTCGGTGGCTACACCTTC. This encodes CASSWTGGLGGYTF.

This chain joins TRBV15 and TRBJ1-1; 8 nucleotides agree with TRBD1. The CDR3 consists of 16 residues. With 5 bases clipped from V and 6 bases from J, the junction kept 14 bases outside the gene matches. Germline assignment: CDR1 LNHNV and CDR2 YYDKDF (reference sequence). CDR3 DNA: TGTGCCACCAGCCCAAAGGTGCAGGGGGCGGACGCTGAAGCTTTCTTT. Amino acids: CATSPKVQGADAEAFF.

The rearrangement joins TRBV30 to TRBJ2-7, with 10 nucleotides matching TRBD1. With V trimmed by 8 bases and J by 1 base, 8 bases remained unmatched. The CDR3 length is 14 residues. The germline gives CDR1 GTSNPN, CDR2 SVGIG (reference sequence). DNA for the CDR3: TGTGCCGGCAGTCGGGACAGGGGATCCTACGAGCAGTACTTC. Translated: CAGSRDRGSYEQYF.

The chain combines TRBV14 with TRBJ2-1, with TRBD2 matching over 7 bases. The trim removed 1 base at V and 7 bases at J, leaving 10 bases unmatched. Per the germline V gene, CDR1 is SGHDN and CDR2 is FVKESK. The CDR3 runs to 16 residues. CDR3 region: CASSQGTSLFVNEQFF. The CDR3 DNA sequence: TGTGCCAGCAGCCAAGGGACTAGTCTCTTTGTAAATGAGCAGTTCTTC.

The gene calls are TRBV19 and TRBJ2-7, with 7 bases lining up with TRBD1. V gave up 1 base and J gave up 2 bases; unmatched junction bases: 2. The CDR3 runs to 14 residues. From germline, CDR1 is LNHDA and CDR2 SQIVND (reference sequence). The chain's CDR3 is CASSIGRGTYEQYF. The CDR3 DNA follows: TGTGCCAGTAGTATAGGCAGGGGGACCTACGAGCAGTACTTC.

V usage is TRBV28 and J usage is TRBJ1-1, with 9 bases fitting TRBD1. CDR3 size: 14 residues. V shed 5 bases and J 11 bases; nucleotides not matched to a gene: 12. CDR1 and CDR2 from the germline V gene are MDHEN and SYDVKM. CDR3 sequence reads: CASSLPGTGLTAFF. The CDR3 DNA sequence: TGTGCCAGCAGTCTCCCCGGGACAGGGTTAACGGCTTTCTTT.

The V call is TRBV28, the J call TRBJ2-3; D gene ambiguous. Germline CDR1 is MDHEN and CDR2 is SYDVKM. There are 13 residues in the CDR3. Trimming shortened V by 3 bases and J by 6 bases, and 10 bases separated the two germline ends. The CDR3 loop is CASSFRLDDTQYF. CDR3 DNA: TGTGCCAGCAGTTTCCGGCTAGACGATACGCAGTATTTT.

The CDR3 sequence: CASRASGGSYNEQFF. The CDR3 DNA follows: TGTGCCAGCAGGGCTAGCGGGGGCTCCTACAATGAGCAGTTCTTC. The genes are TRBV2 and TRBJ2-1; 10 bases fit TRBD2. V shed 6 bases and J 0 bases; nucleotides not matched to a gene: 2. This CDR3 has 15 residues. CDR1 is SNHLY, CDR2 FYNNEI, per germline.

The chain uses TRBV19 and TRBJ1-3; TRBD1 is a possible D gene (5 bases). Trimming left V 4 bases short and J 2 bases short, with 12 bases between. Germline CDR1 reads LNHDA; CDR2 reads SQIVND (reference sequence). The CDR3 extends over 15 amino acids. CDR3 loop: CASSTLAGTGNTIYF. In DNA form, the CDR3 reads TGTGCCAGTAGTACCCTCGCAGGGACTGGAAACACCATATATTTT.

The rearrangement joins TRBV11-2 to TRBJ2-7; D unresolved. The CDR3 is 15 amino acids. The V and J ends lost 6 bases and 2 bases respectively, with 17 bases between them. The germline gives CDR1 SGHAT, CDR2 FQNNGV. DNA for the CDR3: TGTGCCAGCAGGGGCTTAAAAAAGAATCCCTACGAGCAGTACTTC. Encoded protein: CASRGLKKNPYEQYF.

The chain carries TRBV5-6 and TRBJ1-1, with D hard to call. V was clipped by 4 bases and J by 3 bases, with 7 bases between them. Germline V CDR1 and CDR2: SGHDT, YYEEEE. There are 12 residues in the CDR3. The CDR3 sequence is CASSPGYTEAFF. For the CDR3, the DNA is TGTGCCAGCAGCCCAGGATACACTGAAGCTTTCTTT.

This clone was counted once. The chain is built from TRBV12-1 and TRBJ1-5; TRBD1, the D gene given by the table, was not confirmed from the DNA. TRBV12-1 corresponds to a pseudogene. The CDR3 runs 14 residues. This CDR3 is CASSRGQGGQPQHF. The CDR3 DNA sequence: TGTGCCAGCAGCCGAGGGCAGGGGGGTCAGCCCCAGCATTTT.

In its sample, this clone was seen once. The chain employs TRBV11-2 and TRBJ2-3; 16 nucleotides agree with TRBD2. The CDR3 loop spans 19 amino acids. V lost 4 bases and J lost 0; bases outside the gene matches: 7. The V gene's germline CDR1 is SGHAT and CDR2 FQNNGV. The CDR3 DNA reads as TGTGCCAGCAGCTGGAGGGGACTAGCGGGAGGGCGTAGCACAGATACGCAGTATTTT. This gives the protein CASSWRGLAGGRSTDTQYF.

This chain links TRBV3-1 (or the pseudogene TRBV3-2) with TRBJ2-7; TRBD2 matches at 15 bases. The trim removed 2 bases at V and 2 bases at J, leaving 4 bases unmatched. The length of the CDR3 is 17 residues. Germline CDR1 LGHDT, CDR2 YNNKEL (reference sequence). The CDR3 loop is CASSQPGLAGGAYEQYF. DNA of the CDR3: TGTGCCAGCAGCCAACCGGGACTAGCGGGAGGTGCCTACGAGCAGTACTTC.

The chain recombines TRBV4-3 with TRBJ2-3; 9 bases map to TRBD2. Germline V gene sequence: CDR1 LGHNA, CDR2 YSLEER. The CDR3 extends over 16 amino acids. The V gene end was trimmed by 2 bases and the J gene end by 5 bases; junction bases not matched to a gene: 8. The DNA for the CDR3 is TGCGCCAGCAGCCAACGCGGGAGGGAGTTAGAAGATACGCAGTATTTT. Its protein is CASSQRGRELEDTQYF.

The chain recombines TRBV7-9 with TRBJ2-7; a weak D match, TRBD2 (5 bases). The CDR3 extends over 15 amino acids. V lost 1 base, J lost 12 bases, and 22 bases lay in between. The V gene's germline CDR1 is SEHNR and CDR2 FQNEAQ (reference sequence). CDR3 residues: CASSLGIPPPGVPYF. The CDR3 DNA is TGTGCCAGCAGCTTAGGTATTCCACCCCCCGGGGTTCCGTACTTC. Drawing the rest from reference TRBV7-9 and TRBJ2-7, the complete variable domain is DTGVSQNPRHKITKRGQNVTFRCDPISEHNRLYWYRQTLGQGPEFLTYFQNEAQLEKSRLLSDRFSAERPKGSFSTLEIQRTEQGDSAMYLCASSLGIPPPGVPYFGPGTRLTVT.

The chain combines TRBV14 with TRBJ1-5; D uncertain. Germline V gene sequence: CDR1 SGHDN, CDR2 FVKESK. V gave up 4 bases and J gave up 0 bases, with 4 bases separating them. The CDR3 spans 13 residues. The CDR3 sequence is CASSPYSNQPQHF. The CDR3 region has the DNA TGTGCCAGCAGCCCTTATAGCAATCAGCCCCAGCATTTT.

This rearrangement joins TRBV28 to TRBJ1-2; possibly TRBD1 for D (6 bases). The CDR3 covers 13 residues. Trimming removed 7 bases at V and 6 bases at J, with 15 bases between. Germline CDR1 is MDHEN and CDR2 is SYDVKM. In DNA form, the CDR3 reads TGTGCCAGCACCCCAGGCGGGGGCGATGGCTACACCTTC. It translates to CASTPGGGDGYTF.

The chain employs TRBV7-9 and TRBJ2-3, with 13 bases that match TRBD2. The CDR3 is 17 amino acids. The germline V gene has CDR1 SEHNR and CDR2 FQNEAQ (reference sequence). V lost 6 bases and J lost 2; bases outside the gene matches: 8. The CDR3 DNA reads TGTGCCAGCAGATGGACTAGCGGGAGCCACCCCACAGATACGCAGTATTTT. Residues: CASRWTSGSHPTDTQYF. Full variable domain (remainder filled in from reference TRBV7-9 and TRBJ2-3): DTGVSQNPRHKITKRGQNVTFRCDPISEHNRLYWYRQTLGQGPEFLTYFQNEAQLEKSRLLSDRFSAERPKGSFSTLEIQRTEQGDSAMYLCASRWTSGSHPTDTQYFGPGTRLTVL.

This chain links TRBV19 with TRBJ2-7; 8 nucleotides line up with TRBD2. CDR1 and CDR2 from the germline V gene are LNHDA and SQIVND (reference sequence). CDR3 length: 18 amino acids. V shed 5 bases, J shed 0 bases, and the junction held 15 bases outside the gene matches. The DNA of the CDR3 is TGTGCCAGTAGTTTCGGGGGGGACCATTGGCGGTCCTCCTACGAGCAGTACTTC. Protein sequence: CASSFGGDHWRSSYEQYF. Complete variable domain (other parts from reference TRBV19 and TRBJ2-7): DGGITQSPKYLFRKEGQNVTLSCEQNLNHDAMYWYRQDPGQGLRLIYYSQIVNDFQKGDIAEGYSVSREKKESFPLTVTSAQKNPTAFYLCASSFGGDHWRSSYEQYFGPGTRLTVT.